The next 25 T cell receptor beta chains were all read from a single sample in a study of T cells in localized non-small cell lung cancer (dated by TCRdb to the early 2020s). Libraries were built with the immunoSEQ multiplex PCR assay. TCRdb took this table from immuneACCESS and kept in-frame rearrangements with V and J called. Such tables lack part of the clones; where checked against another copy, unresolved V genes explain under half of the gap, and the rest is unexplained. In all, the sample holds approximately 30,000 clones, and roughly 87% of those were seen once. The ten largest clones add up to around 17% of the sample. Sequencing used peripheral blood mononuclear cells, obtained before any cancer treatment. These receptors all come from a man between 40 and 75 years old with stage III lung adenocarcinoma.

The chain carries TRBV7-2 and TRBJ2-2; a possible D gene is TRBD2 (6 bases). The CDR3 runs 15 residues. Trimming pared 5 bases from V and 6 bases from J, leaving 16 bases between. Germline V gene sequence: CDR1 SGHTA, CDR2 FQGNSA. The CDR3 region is CASSAGPTGAGELFF. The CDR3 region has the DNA TGTGCCAGCAGCGCGGGACCTACTGGGGCCGGGGAGCTGTTTTTT.

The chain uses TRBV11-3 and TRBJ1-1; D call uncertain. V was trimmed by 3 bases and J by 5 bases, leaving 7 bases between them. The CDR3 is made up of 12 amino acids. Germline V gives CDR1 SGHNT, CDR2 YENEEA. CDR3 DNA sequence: TGTGCCAGCAGCTTTTCTTGGACTGAAGCTTTCTTT. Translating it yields CASSFSWTEAFF.

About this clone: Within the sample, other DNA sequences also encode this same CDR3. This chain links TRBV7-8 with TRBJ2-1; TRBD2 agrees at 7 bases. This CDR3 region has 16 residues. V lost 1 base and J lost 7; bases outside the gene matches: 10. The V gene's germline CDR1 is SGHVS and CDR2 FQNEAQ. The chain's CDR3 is CASSLEITGGENEQFF. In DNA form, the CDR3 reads TGTGCCAGCAGCTTAGAAATAACTGGGGGGGAGAATGAGCAGTTCTTC.

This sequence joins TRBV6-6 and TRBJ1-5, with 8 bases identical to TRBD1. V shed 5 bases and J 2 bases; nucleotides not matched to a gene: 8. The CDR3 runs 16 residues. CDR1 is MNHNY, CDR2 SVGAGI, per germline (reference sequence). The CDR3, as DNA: TGTGCCAGCAGTGGGCAAGACAGGGGAGGCAATCAGCCCCAGCATTTT. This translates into CASSGQDRGGNQPQHF.

The CDR3 DNA follows: TGTGCCAGCAGCTTAGCCCCCCAAGAGACCCAGTACTTC. It yields the protein CASSLAPQETQYF. The J gene is TRBJ2-5, the V gene TRBV7-6, with D unresolved. V was trimmed by 0 bases and J by 1 base, leaving 3 bases between them. CDR1 is SGHVS, CDR2 FNYEAQ, per germline. The CDR3 length is 13 residues.

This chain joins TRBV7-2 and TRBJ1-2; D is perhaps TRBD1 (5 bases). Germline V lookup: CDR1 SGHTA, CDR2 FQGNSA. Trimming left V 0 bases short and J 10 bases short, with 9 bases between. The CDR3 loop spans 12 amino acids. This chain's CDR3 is CASSLAGVDYTF. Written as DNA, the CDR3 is TGTGCCAGCAGCTTAGCAGGGGTCGACTACACCTTC.

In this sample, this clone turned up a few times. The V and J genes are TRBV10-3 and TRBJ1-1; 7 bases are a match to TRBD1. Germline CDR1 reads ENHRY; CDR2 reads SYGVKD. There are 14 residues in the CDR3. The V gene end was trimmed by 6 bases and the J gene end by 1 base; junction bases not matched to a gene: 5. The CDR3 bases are TGTGCCATCAGCCGGACAGGATCGAACACTGAAGCTTTCTTT. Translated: CAISRTGSNTEAFF.

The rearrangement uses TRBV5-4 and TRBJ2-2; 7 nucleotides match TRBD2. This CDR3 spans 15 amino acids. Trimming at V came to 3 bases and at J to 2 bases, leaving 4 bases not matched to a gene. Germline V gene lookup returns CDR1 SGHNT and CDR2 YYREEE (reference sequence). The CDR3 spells CASSSAGFNTGELFF. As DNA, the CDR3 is TGTGCCAGCAGCTCAGCGGGGTTTAACACCGGGGAGCTGTTTTTT.

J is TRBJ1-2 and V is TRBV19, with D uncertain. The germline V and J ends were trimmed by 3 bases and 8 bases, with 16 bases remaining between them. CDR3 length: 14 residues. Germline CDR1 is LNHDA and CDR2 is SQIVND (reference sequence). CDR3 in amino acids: CASSITAGVKGYTF. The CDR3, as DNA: TGTGCCAGTAGTATTACGGCGGGAGTTAAGGGCTACACCTTC.

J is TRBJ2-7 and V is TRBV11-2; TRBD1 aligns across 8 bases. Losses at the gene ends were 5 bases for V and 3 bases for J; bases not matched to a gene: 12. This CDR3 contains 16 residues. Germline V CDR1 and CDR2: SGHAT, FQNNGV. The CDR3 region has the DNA TGTGCCAGCAGCCCCATTTCCCGGACAGGGAACTACGAGCAGTACTTC. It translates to CASSPISRTGNYEQYF.

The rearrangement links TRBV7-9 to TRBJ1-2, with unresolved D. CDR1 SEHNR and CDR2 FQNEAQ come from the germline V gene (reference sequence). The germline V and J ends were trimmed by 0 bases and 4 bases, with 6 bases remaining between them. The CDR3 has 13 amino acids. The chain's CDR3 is CASSLATSYGYTF. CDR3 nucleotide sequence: TGTGCCAGCAGCTTAGCGACAAGCTATGGCTACACCTTC.

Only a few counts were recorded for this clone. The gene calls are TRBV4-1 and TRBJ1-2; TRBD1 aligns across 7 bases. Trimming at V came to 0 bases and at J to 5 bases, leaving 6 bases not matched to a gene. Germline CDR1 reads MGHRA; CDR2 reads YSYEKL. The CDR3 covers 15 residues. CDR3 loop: CASSQDNRGLYGYTF. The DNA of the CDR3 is TGCGCCAGCAGCCAAGATAACAGGGGATTGTATGGCTACACCTTC.

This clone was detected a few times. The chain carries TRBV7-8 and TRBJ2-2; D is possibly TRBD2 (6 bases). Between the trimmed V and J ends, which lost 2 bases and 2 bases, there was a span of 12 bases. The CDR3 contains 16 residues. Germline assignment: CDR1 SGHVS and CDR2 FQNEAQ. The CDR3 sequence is CASSLRSSVNTGELFF. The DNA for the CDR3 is TGTGCCAGCAGCTTAAGGTCTAGCGTAAACACCGGGGAGCTGTTTTTT. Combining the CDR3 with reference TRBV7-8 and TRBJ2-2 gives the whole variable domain GAGVSQSPRYKVAKRGQDVALRCDPISGHVSLFWYQQALGQGPEFLTYFQNEAQLDKSGLPSDRFFAERPEGSVSTLKIQRTQQEDSAVYLCASSLRSSVNTGELFFGEGSRLTVL.

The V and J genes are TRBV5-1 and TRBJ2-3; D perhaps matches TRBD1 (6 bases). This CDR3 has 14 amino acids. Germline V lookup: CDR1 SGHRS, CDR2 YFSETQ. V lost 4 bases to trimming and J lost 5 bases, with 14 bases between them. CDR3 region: CASSPGQPLDTQYF. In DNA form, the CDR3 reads TGCGCCAGCAGCCCAGGACAGCCTCTAGATACGCAGTATTTT.

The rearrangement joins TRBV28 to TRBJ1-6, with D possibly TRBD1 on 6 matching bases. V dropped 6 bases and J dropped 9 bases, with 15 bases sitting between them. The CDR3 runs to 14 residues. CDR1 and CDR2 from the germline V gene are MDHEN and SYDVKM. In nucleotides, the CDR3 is TGTGCCAGCAGGCGACCGGGGGGCCTTTCACCCCTCCACTTT. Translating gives CASRRPGGLSPLHF.

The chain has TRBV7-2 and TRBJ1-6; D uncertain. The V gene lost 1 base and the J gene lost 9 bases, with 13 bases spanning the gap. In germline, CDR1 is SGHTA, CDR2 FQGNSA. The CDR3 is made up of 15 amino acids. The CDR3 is CASSLGRRTFSPLHF. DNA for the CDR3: TGTGCCAGCAGCTTAGGCAGGCGTACGTTTTCACCCCTCCACTTT.

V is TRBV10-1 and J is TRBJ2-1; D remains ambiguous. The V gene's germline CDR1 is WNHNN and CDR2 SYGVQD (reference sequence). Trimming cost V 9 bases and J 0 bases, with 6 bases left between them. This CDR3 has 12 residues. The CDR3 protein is CARFDSYNEQFF. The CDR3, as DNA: TGCGCCAGATTCGACTCCTACAATGAGCAGTTCTTC.

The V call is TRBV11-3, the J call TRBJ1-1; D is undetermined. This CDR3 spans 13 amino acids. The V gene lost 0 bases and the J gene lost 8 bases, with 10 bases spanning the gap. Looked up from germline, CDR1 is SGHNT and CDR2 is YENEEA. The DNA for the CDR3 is TGTGCCAGCAGCTTAGATAGATCGCACGAAGCTTTCTTT. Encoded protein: CASSLDRSHEAFF.

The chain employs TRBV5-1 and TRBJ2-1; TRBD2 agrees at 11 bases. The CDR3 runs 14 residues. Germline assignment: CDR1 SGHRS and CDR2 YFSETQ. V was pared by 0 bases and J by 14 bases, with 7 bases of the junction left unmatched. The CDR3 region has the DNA TGCGCCAGCAGCTTGGATATTAGCGGGGGGGCGGAGTTCTTC. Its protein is CASSLDISGGAEFF.

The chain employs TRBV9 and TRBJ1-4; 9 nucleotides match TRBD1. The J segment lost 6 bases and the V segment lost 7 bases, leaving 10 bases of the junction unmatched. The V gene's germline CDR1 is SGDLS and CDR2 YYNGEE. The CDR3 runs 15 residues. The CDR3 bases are TGTGCCAGCTCCCGTTACAGGGGGCATGATGAAAAACTGTTTTTT. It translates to CASSRYRGHDEKLFF. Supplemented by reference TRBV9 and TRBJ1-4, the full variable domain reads DSGVTQTPKHLITATGQRVTLRCSPRSGDLSVYWYQQSLDQGLQFLIQYYNGEERAKGNILERFSAQQFPDLHSELNLSSLELGDSALYFCASSRYRGHDEKLFFGSGTQLSVL.

The CDR3 coding sequence is TGCGCCAGCAGCCAAGCCGGTTCTAACTATGGCTACACCTTC. Translation: CASSQAGSNYGYTF. The gene calls are TRBV4-1 and TRBJ1-2, with D hard to call. The CDR3 is 14 amino acids. With 1 base removed from V and 0 bases from J, the gap between germline ends came to 6 bases. CDR1 MGHRA and CDR2 YSYEKL come from the germline V gene.

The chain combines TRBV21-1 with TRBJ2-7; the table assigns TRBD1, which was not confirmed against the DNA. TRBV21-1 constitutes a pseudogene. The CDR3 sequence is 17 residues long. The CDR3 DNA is TGTGCCAGCAGCAAAGAAGCAGGGTATGTGCTAATCTACGAGCAGTACTTC. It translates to CASSKEAGYVLIYEQYF.

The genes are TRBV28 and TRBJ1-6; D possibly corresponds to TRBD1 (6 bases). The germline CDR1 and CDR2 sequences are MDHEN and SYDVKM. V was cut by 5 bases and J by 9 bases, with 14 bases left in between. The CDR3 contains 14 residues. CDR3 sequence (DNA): TGTGCCAGCAGTCCCACCAGGGGAATTTCACCCCTCCACTTT. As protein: CASSPTRGISPLHF.

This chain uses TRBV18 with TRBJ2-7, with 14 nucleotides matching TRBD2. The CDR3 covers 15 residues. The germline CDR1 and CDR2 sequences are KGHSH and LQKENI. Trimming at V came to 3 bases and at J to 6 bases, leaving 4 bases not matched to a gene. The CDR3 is CASSPTSGGASEQYF. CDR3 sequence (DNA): TGTGCCAGCTCACCGACTAGCGGGGGGGCTAGCGAGCAGTACTTC.

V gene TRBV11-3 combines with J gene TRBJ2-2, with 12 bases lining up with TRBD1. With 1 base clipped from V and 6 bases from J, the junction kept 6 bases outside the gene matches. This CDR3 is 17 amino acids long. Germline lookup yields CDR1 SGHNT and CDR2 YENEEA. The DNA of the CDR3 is TGTGCCAGCAGCTTAGGGCCGGGACAGGGGGCAGCCGGGGAGCTGTTTTTT. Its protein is CASSLGPGQGAAGELFF.